This T cell receptor beta chain comes out of a study of beta chain features in type 1 diabetes. Findings of the study overall: Any role of HLA type in TCRB rearrangement remained unresolved here. Significant though moderate, a shortening of TCRB CDR3s appeared in all four CD4+ subsets of Type 1 diabetes patients.

Stem cell-like memory, regulatory, central memory and naive CD4+ cells were sorted via CD45RO/CCR7/CD25/CD127/CD95/CD27. This CDR3 has 17 amino acids. V was clipped by 4 bases and J by 1 base; unmatched bases: 11. CDR1 and CDR2 (germline): LNHDA, SQIVND (reference sequence). This clone came up a few times. Its antigen is currently unknown. Isolated RNA was reverse transcribed in full, so expressed TCRB transcripts were sequenced. Data came from immunoSEQ multiplex PCR; TCRdb stores just in-frame clones and leaves some out. Here the sample spans hundreds of thousands of clones, roughly an eighth being singletons.

The V gene is TRBV19, the J gene TRBJ2-7; 9 bases agree with TRBD2. Source material: naive CD4+ T cells from blood. The origin of this receptor is a man aged 18 to 29 with type 1 diabetes. Here the CDR3 DNA reads TGTGCCAGTAGTAGGAGGCTAGCGGGGTCTACTTCCTACGAGCAGTACTTC. Translated, it gives CASSRRLAGSTSYEQYF.